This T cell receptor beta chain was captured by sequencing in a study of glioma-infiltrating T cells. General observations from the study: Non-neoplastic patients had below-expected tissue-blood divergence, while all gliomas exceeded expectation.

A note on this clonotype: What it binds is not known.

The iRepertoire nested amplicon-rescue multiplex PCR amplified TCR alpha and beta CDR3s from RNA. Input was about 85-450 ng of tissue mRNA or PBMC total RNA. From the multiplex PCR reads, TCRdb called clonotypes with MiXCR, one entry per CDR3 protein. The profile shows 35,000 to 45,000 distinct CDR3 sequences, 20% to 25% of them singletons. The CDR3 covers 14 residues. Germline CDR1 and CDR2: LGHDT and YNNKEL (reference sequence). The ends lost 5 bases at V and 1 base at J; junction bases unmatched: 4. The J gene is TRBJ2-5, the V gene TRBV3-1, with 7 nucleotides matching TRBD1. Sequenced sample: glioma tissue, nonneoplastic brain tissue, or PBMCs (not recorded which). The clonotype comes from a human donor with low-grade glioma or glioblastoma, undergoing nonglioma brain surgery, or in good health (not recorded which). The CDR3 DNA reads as TGTGCCAGCAGCAAGACAGGGCGCCAAGAGACCCAGTACTTC. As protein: CASSKTGRQETQYF.